These 12 T cell receptor beta chains came from one sample sequenced in a study of control samples from healthy donors and cancer patients. Produced via immunoSEQ multiplex PCR; TCRdb's table is partial and in-frame only. The table includes 150,000 to 200,000 clones, about 90% detected once. The specimen sequenced was blood. The receptor source for this set is a middle-aged woman in good health.

V usage is TRBV25-1 and J usage is TRBJ2-3; TRBD1 is a possible D gene (5 bases). The CDR3 contains 18 residues. Germline lookup yields CDR1 MGHDK and CDR2 SYGVNS. V lost 2 bases, J lost 0 bases, and 18 bases lay in between. The CDR3 DNA is TGTGCCAGCAGTGAACGCGGCGGTTGGGGCCTTAGCACAGATACGCAGTATTTT. Its protein is CASSERGGWGLSTDTQYF.

This chain joins TRBV5-1 and TRBJ1-4; the D gene is possibly TRBD1 (5 bases). The V gene's germline CDR1 is SGHRS and CDR2 YFSETQ. The V gene lost 1 base and the J gene lost 1 base, with 8 bases spanning the gap. This CDR3 is 15 amino acids long. CDR3 in DNA: TGCGCCAGCAGCTTGATCCAGGGAACTAATGAAAAACTGTTTTTT. This translates into CASSLIQGTNEKLFF.

The rearrangement links TRBV4-2 to TRBJ2-5; tentatively, D is TRBD1 or TRBD2 (6 bases each). V was pared by 1 base and J by 2 bases, with 8 bases between. Germline V gives CDR1 LGHNA, CDR2 YNFKEQ. The CDR3 runs 14 residues. The CDR3 protein is CASSQGGAQETQYF. The DNA of the CDR3 is TGTGCCAGCAGCCAAGGGGGGGCACAAGAGACCCAGTACTTC.

The chain recombines TRBV15 with TRBJ1-2, with 8 positions matching TRBD1. Germline CDR1 LNHNV, CDR2 YYDKDF (reference sequence). The CDR3 totals 15 residues. V trimming: 5 bases; J trimming: 11 bases; junction bases outside the gene matches: 16. The CDR3 reads CATSSSPGTGLRYTF. CDR3 bases: TGTGCCACCAGCTCTTCCCCCGGGACAGGTCTTAGATACACCTTC.

The V gene is TRBV2, the J gene TRBJ1-5; the D is unclear. The CDR3 has 14 amino acids. In germline, CDR1 is SNHLY, CDR2 FYNNEI. Trimming removed 6 bases at V and 2 bases at J, with 11 bases between. The chain's CDR3 is CASSRPGGNQPQHF. In DNA, the CDR3 is TGTGCCAGCAGCCGCCCGGGTGGCAATCAGCCCCAGCATTTT.

The chain carries TRBV5-1 and TRBJ2-3, with D unclear. CDR3 size: 12 residues. V lost 9 bases and J 4 bases, leaving 12 bases between the germline ends. Germline V gene data show CDR1 as SGHRS and CDR2 as YFSETQ. CDR3 sequence reads: CATSSGPDTQYF. The CDR3 nucleotides read TGCGCCACCTCATCTGGTCCAGATACGCAGTATTTT.

The chain employs TRBV10-3 and TRBJ1-3; tentatively, D is TRBD1 (5 bases). Germline values: CDR1 ENHRY, CDR2 SYGVKD. The CDR3 is 11 amino acids. The V gene lost 4 bases and the J gene lost 11 bases, with 9 bases spanning the gap. The CDR3, as DNA: TGTGCCATCAGTGGGGGGGACCCCATATATTTT. It encodes CAISGGDPIYF.

V gene TRBV9 combines with J gene TRBJ2-5, with D possibly being TRBD1 or TRBD2 (6 bases each). Germline V gene data show CDR1 as SGDLS and CDR2 as YYNGEE. The CDR3 totals 14 residues. Between the trimmed V and J ends, which lost 3 bases and 5 bases, there was a span of 14 bases. The CDR3 DNA sequence: TGTGCCAGCAGCGAGGGGGGCCAAGGGGAGACCCAGTACTTC. It is translated as CASSEGGQGETQYF. Full variable domain (missing parts from reference TRBV9 and TRBJ2-5): DSGVTQTPKHLITATGQRVTLRCSPRSGDLSVYWYQQSLDQGLQFLIQYYNGEERAKGNILERFSAQQFPDLHSELNLSSLELGDSALYFCASSEGGQGETQYFGPGTRLLVL.

The gene calls are TRBV7-8 and TRBJ1-1, with D hard to call. Trimming cost V 6 bases and J 1 base, with 9 bases left between them. From germline, CDR1 is SGHVS and CDR2 FQNEAQ. The CDR3 has 13 amino acids. CDR3 sequence (DNA): TGTGCCAGCAGTCTCTACACGAACACTGAAGCTTTCTTT. It yields the protein CASSLYTNTEAFF.

The CDR3 protein is CASRGAASSYNSPLHF. The CDR3 nucleotides are TGTGCCAGCAGAGGCGCAGCCAGCTCCTATAATTCACCCCTCCACTTT. The chain has TRBV2 and TRBJ1-6, with D hard to call. The CDR3 is 16 residues long. V was pared by 6 bases and J by 0 bases, with 12 bases between. The V gene's germline CDR1 is SNHLY and CDR2 FYNNEI.

The rearrangement uses TRBV11-2 and TRBJ1-2, with 7 bases lining up with TRBD1. Trimming at V came to 4 bases and at J to 0 bases, leaving 5 bases not matched to a gene. The CDR3 has 15 amino acids. The germline gives CDR1 SGHAT, CDR2 FQNNGV. CDR3 DNA sequence: TGTGCCAGCAGCTCAGTCGGGACAGCTAACTATGGCTACACCTTC. It codes for CASSSVGTANYGYTF.

The chain combines TRBV3-1 (or the pseudogene TRBV3-2) with TRBJ2-3, with a possible D match to TRBD2 (5 bases). The CDR3 has 17 amino acids. Trimming left V 4 bases short and J 4 bases short, with 21 bases between. In germline, CDR1 is LGHDT, CDR2 YNNKEL (reference sequence). The CDR3 loop reads CASSRKEALAYADTQYF. As DNA, the CDR3 is TGTGCCAGCAGCCGGAAGGAGGCGCTAGCTTATGCAGATACGCAGTATTTT.